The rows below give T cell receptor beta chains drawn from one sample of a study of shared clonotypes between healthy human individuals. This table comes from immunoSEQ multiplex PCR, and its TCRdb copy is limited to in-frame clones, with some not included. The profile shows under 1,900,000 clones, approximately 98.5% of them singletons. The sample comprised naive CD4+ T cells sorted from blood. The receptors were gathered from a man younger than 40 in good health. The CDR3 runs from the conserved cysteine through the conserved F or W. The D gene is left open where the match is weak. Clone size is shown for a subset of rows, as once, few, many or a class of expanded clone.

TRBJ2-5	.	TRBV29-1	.	CSVRDNIYGETQYF	TGCAGCGTCCGGGACAACATATACGGGGAGACCCAGTACTTC
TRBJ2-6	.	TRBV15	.	CATSRRGTSSGANVLTF	TGTGCCACCAGCCGGCGGGGTACCAGCTCTGGGGCCAACGTCCTGACTTTC
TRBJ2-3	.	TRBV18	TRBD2	CASSPLPNRGGRTDTQYF	TGTGCCAGCTCACCCCTACCAAACCGCGGGGGACGCACAGATACGCAGTATTTT
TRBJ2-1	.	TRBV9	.	CASSVVAASTPYNEQFF	TGTGCCAGCAGCGTAGTGGCTGCCAGCACGCCCTACAATGAGCAGTTCTTC
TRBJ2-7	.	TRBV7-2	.	CASSLSGVLEQYF	TGTGCCAGCAGCTTATCAGGGGTGCTCGAGCAGTACTTC
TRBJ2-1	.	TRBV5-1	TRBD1	CASSGTGENEQFF	TGCGCCAGCAGCGGGACAGGAGAGAATGAGCAGTTCTTC
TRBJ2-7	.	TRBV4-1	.	CASSRLPGLGYEQYF	TGCGCCAGCAGCCGGTTACCTGGACTTGGCTACGAGCAGTACTTC
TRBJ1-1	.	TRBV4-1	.	CASSQNRRVVNTEAFF	TGCGCCAGCAGCCAAAACCGGAGGGTGGTGAACACTGAAGCTTTCTTT
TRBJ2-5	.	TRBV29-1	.	CSVTSRETQYF	TGCAGCGTCACCAGTCGTGAGACCCAGTACTTC
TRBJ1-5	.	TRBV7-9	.	CASSLGGQPQHF	TGTGCCAGCAGCCTAGGGGGTCAGCCCCAGCATTTT
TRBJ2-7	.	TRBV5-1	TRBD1	CASSPTGGSYEQYF	TGCGCCAGCAGCCCGACAGGGGGGTCCTACGAGCAGTACTTC
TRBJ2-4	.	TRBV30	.	CAGGVGNVDIQYF	TGTGCTGGAGGGGTAGGGAACGTGGACATTCAGTACTTC
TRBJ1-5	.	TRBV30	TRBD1	CAWSADRGHQPQHF	TGTGCCTGGAGTGCAGACAGGGGCCATCAGCCCCAGCATTTT
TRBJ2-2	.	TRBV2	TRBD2	CASSETSGSPGELFF	TGTGCCAGCAGTGAGACTAGCGGGAGCCCCGGGGAGCTGTTTTTT
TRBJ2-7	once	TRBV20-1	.	CSASSTYEQYF	TGCAGTGCTAGTTCCACCTACGAGCAGTACTTC
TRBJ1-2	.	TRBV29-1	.	CSVEGGKAGWHYGYTF	TGCAGCGTTGAAGGGGGTAAGGCAGGGTGGCACTATGGCTACACCTTC
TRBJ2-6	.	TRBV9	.	CASSVVGASGANVLTF	TGTGCCAGCAGCGTAGTTGGGGCATCTGGGGCCAACGTCCTGACTTTC
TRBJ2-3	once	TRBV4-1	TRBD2	CASSQGPSGGEEYF	TGCGCCAGCAGCCAAGGACCCTCGGGGGGTGAGGAGTATTTT
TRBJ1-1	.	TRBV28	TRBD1	CATHISQGSTEAFF	TGTGCCACCCACATCTCACAGGGGAGTACTGAAGCTTTCTTT
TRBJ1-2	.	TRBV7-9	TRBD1	CASSPRTGGIYGYTF	TGTGCCAGCAGCCCCAGGACAGGGGGTATCTATGGCTACACCTTC
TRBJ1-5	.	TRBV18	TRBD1	CASSPTLIRQGVDQPQHF	TGTGCCAGCTCACCAACGCTCATCAGGCAGGGGGTAGATCAGCCCCAGCATTTT
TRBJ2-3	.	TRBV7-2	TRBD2	CASNQGEGTQYF	TGTGCCAGCAACCAAGGGGAGGGTACGCAGTATTTT
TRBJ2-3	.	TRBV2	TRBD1	CASNGQGTDTQYF	TGTGCCAGCAATGGACAGGGAACAGATACGCAGTATTTT
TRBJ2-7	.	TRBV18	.	CASSRGGGILYEQYF	TGTGCCAGCTCGCGAGGAGGGGGGATTCTCTACGAGCAGTACTTC
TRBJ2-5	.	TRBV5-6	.	CASSLSLRPLSEETQYF	TGTGCCAGCAGCTTGAGTCTGAGGCCTCTGTCTGAAGAGACCCAGTACTTC
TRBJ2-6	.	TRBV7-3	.	CASSLTRDSGANVLTF	TGTGCCAGCAGCTTAACGAGGGACTCTGGGGCCAACGTCCTGACTTTC
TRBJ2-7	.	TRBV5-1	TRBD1	CASSLTMTGGTYEQYF	TGCGCCAGCAGCTTGACCATGACAGGGGGGACCTACGAGCAGTACTTC
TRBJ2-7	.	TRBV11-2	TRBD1	CASSLRDPGQGRYEQYF	TGTGCCAGCAGCTTAAGGGATCCGGGACAGGGACGCTACGAGCAGTACTTC
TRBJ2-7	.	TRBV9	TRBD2	CASSVASGSYEQYF	TGTGCCAGCAGCGTGGCTAGCGGGTCCTACGAGCAGTACTTC
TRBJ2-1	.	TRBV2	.	CASSDRARGEQFF	TGTGCCAGCAGTGATAGGGCCAGAGGGGAGCAGTTCTTC
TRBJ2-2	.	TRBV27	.	CASSLVAGELFF	TGTGCCAGCAGTTTAGTAGCCGGGGAGCTGTTTTTT
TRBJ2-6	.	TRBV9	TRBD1	CASSPRTGKSPGANVLTF	TGTGCCAGCAGCCCGCGGACAGGGAAATCCCCTGGGGCCAACGTCCTGACTTTC
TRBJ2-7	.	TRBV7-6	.	CASSLVSGQSSYEQYF	TGTGCCAGCAGCTTAGTCAGTGGACAGAGCTCCTACGAGCAGTACTTC
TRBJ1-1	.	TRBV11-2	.	CASSSKTQDEAFF	TGTGCCAGCAGCTCTAAAACCCAGGATGAAGCTTTCTTT
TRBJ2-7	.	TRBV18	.	CAGSAGSSYEQYF	TGTGCCGGATCTGCAGGTAGCTCCTACGAGCAGTACTTC
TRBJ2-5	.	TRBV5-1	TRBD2	CASSLVTSGSKTQYF	TGCGCCAGCAGCTTGGTGACTAGCGGGAGCAAGACCCAGTACTTC
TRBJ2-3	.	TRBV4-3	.	CASSQDPRSYTQYF	TGCGCCAGCAGCCAAGACCCCCGGTCTTATACGCAGTATTTT
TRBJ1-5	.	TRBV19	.	CASTQDQGFSNQPQHF	TGTGCCAGTACTCAGGATCAGGGGTTTAGCAATCAGCCCCAGCATTTT
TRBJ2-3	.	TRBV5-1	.	CASSLARRGPDTQYF	TGCGCCAGCAGCTTGGCCAGGAGGGGGCCAGATACGCAGTATTTT
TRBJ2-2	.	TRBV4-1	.	CASRTPGGTGELFF	TGCGCCAGCAGGACTCCCGGTGGGACCGGGGAGCTGTTTTTT